These 23 T cell receptor beta chains came from one sample sequenced in a study of neurological immune-mediated disorders. One entry per CDR3 protein results from TCRdb running MiXCR on the 5' RACE reads. In the table there are 130,000 or so distinct CDR3 sequences, around 3% of which are singletons. Sequencing used PBMCs. Receptors were obtained from a woman aged 30 to 39 with multiple sclerosis.

This clonotype was recorded many times. The J gene is TRBJ2-7, the V gene TRBV10-3; tentatively, D is TRBD2 (5 bases). Trimming removed 9 bases at V and 4 bases at J, with 13 bases between. This CDR3 spans 12 amino acids. Germline V gene data show CDR1 as ENHRY and CDR2 as SYGVKD. The CDR3 DNA sequence: TGTGCCATATGGGAGACCCCGTACGAGCAGTACTTC. Amino acids: CAIWETPYEQYF.

This clonotype has a count of ten or more. This rearrangement joins TRBV5-1 to TRBJ2-7; no firm D call. CDR3 length: 13 amino acids. Trimming pared 1 base from V and 4 bases from J, leaving 9 bases between. Germline CDR1 is SGHRS and CDR2 is YFSETQ. CDR3 nucleotide sequence: TGCGCCAGCAGCTTGCTGGGTACATACGAGCAGTACTTC. Its protein product is CASSLLGTYEQYF.

This clonotype was seen at least ten times. The chain couples TRBV18 to TRBJ2-5, with 7 bases that match TRBD2. CDR3 length equals 15 residues. CDR1 and CDR2 (germline): KGHSH, LQKENI. Trimming cost V 0 bases and J 6 bases; bases outside gene matches: 7. CDR3 protein: CASSPPAGRVKTQYF. The CDR3 DNA reads as TGTGCCAGCTCACCACCAGCGGGGAGGGTCAAGACCCAGTACTTC.

This clonotype turned up a few times. V is TRBV7-2 and J is TRBJ2-3; D may be TRBD2 (5 bases). Germline V lookup: CDR1 SGHTA, CDR2 FQGNSA. V was cut by 2 bases and J by 9 bases, with 9 bases left in between. The CDR3 contains 12 residues. The DNA for the CDR3 is TGTGCCAGCAGCTTAAGGACTCTCACGCAGTATTTT. Its translation is CASSLRTLTQYF. The full variable domain, completed using reference TRBV7-2 and TRBJ2-3, is GAGVSQSPSNKVTEKGKDVELRCDPISGHTALYWYRQSLGQGLEFLIYFQGNSAPDKSGLPSDRFSAERTGGSVSTLTIQRTQQEDSAVYLCASSLRTLTQYFGPGTRLTVL.

This clonotype has at least ten counts. This chain joins TRBV4-2 and TRBJ2-7, with 9 bases lining up with TRBD2. J was trimmed by 5 bases and V by 1 base; bases with no gene match: 12. This CDR3 contains 17 residues. Germline assignment: CDR1 LGHNA and CDR2 YNFKEQ. The CDR3 region is CASSQGGLAGEDDEQYF. The CDR3 DNA reads TGTGCCAGCAGCCAAGGGGGTTTAGCGGGAGAGGACGACGAGCAGTACTTC.

This clonotype was seen ten or more times. The chain couples TRBV10-3 to TRBJ2-3; 9 bases match TRBD2. CDR3 size: 15 residues. Germline-derived CDR1 and CDR2 are ENHRY and SYGVKD. J was trimmed by 5 bases and V by 1 base; bases with no gene match: 4. CDR3 coding DNA: TGTGCCATCAGTGAGTGGCGGGGGGGCCTAGATACGCAGTATTTT. Amino acids: CAISEWRGGLDTQYF.

This clonotype was observed at least ten times. The chain combines TRBV25-1 with TRBJ2-4, with D possibly TRBD2 on 5 matching bases. The CDR3 runs to 15 residues. CDR1 and CDR2 (germline): MGHDK, SYGVNS. The V end was cut by 4 bases, the J end by 6 bases, with 16 bases between. This CDR3 reads CASSGAERAGNIQYF. In nucleotides, the CDR3 is TGTGCCAGCAGTGGGGCGGAGAGGGCGGGAAACATTCAGTACTTC. Full variable domain (outside the CDR3, taken from reference TRBV25-1 and TRBJ2-4): EADIYQTPRYLVIGTGKKITLECSQTMGHDKMYWYQQDPGMELHLIHYSYGVNSTEKGDLSSESTVSRIRTEHFPLTLESARPSHTSQYLCASSGAERAGNIQYFGAGTRLSVL.

This clonotype was seen ten or more times. The gene calls are TRBV28 and TRBJ2-2; D is possibly TRBD1 (6 bases). Germline V gives CDR1 MDHEN, CDR2 SYDVKM. The CDR3 is made up of 14 amino acids. The V and J ends lost 5 bases and 6 bases respectively, with 13 bases between them. The CDR3 DNA reads as TGTGCCAGCAGTGCTCATACAGGGCCCGGGGAGCTGTTTTTT. Translation gives CASSAHTGPGELFF.

Many counts were recorded for this clonotype. The chain carries TRBV20-1 and TRBJ1-2; no definite D call. The V gene lost 3 bases and the J gene lost 3 bases, with 32 bases spanning the gap. Germline values: CDR1 DFQATT, CDR2 SNEGSKA (reference sequence). The CDR3 extends over 20 amino acids. The chain's CDR3 is CSARGYRRVGSIVQDYGYTF. The CDR3 DNA reads as TGCAGTGCTAGGGGATACCGTCGTGTGGGGTCCATCGTTCAGGACTATGGCTACACCTTC.

The V call is TRBV10-3, the J call TRBJ2-1; 9 bases are a match to TRBD2. Germline-derived CDR1 and CDR2 are ENHRY and SYGVKD. Trimming cost V 2 bases and J 7 bases; bases outside gene matches: 9. The CDR3 extends over 16 amino acids. CDR3 loop: CAISEAGTSNRNEQFF. In DNA form, the CDR3 reads TGTGCCATCAGTGAGGCCGGGACTAGCAATAGAAATGAGCAGTTCTTC.

Many counts were recorded for this clonotype. This CDR3 fails to terminate in the conserved phenylalanine or tryptophan, so it likely reflects a read error. The DNA is left out, because the CDR3 cannot be placed on it with certainty; the CDR3 is given as TCRdb lists it. The chain carries TRBV21-1 and TRBJ1-1; TRBD1 is the table's D call and was not checked against the DNA. TRBV21-1 is termed a pseudogene. The CDR3 numbers 13 amino acids, ends counted. CDR3 sequence reads: CASSKGPIADLNG.

This clonotype was seen ten or more times. This chain uses TRBV21-1 with TRBJ1-1. TRBV21-1 is given as a pseudogene. The CDR3 has 10 amino acids. The CDR3 is CATGNTEAFF. The CDR3 bases are TGTGCCACCGGGAACACTGAAGCTTTCTTT.

V usage is TRBV5-1 and J usage is TRBJ2-5; the D gene is possibly TRBD2 (5 bases). Trimming left V 4 bases short and J 7 bases short, with 20 bases between. This CDR3 has 15 residues. Looked up from germline, CDR1 is SGHRS and CDR2 is YFSETQ. The CDR3: CASSQPGKLGGTQYF. The CDR3, as DNA: TGCGCCAGCAGCCAACCGGGAAAGCTTGGAGGGACCCAGTACTTC.

There are many counts of this clonotype. J is TRBJ2-1 and V is TRBV12-3 or TRBV12-4; D may match TRBD1 or TRBD2 (5 bases each). The CDR3 contains 13 residues. Deletions cut 6 bases from V and 3 bases from J, with 9 bases between. This chain's CDR3 is CASSRDGYNEQFF. The CDR3 DNA is TGTGCCAGCAGCCGGGACGGCTACAATGAGCAGTTCTTC.

This clonotype was picked up many times. The CDR3 DNA reads as TGTGCCAGCAGCGTCAGGGACAGGGGGTTCTACGAGCAGTACTTC. Translation: CASSVRDRGFYEQYF. This rearrangement joins TRBV9 to TRBJ2-7, with TRBD1 matching 11 bases. Trimming removed 2 bases from V and 3 bases from J; junction bases left unmatched: 4. Germline V gene lookup returns CDR1 SGDLS and CDR2 YYNGEE. The CDR3 extends over 15 amino acids.

At least ten counts were recorded for this clonotype. The chain joins TRBV12-3 or TRBV12-4 to TRBJ1-2, with D unresolved. The germline V and J ends were trimmed by 2 bases and 3 bases, with 16 bases remaining between them. The CDR3 sequence is 16 residues long. The DNA of the CDR3 is TGTGCCAGCAGTTTACAGGACGGAACCTTTTACTATGGCTACACCTTC. Translation gives CASSLQDGTFYYGYTF.

This clonotype showed up just a few times. J is TRBJ2-3 and V is TRBV20-1; TRBD2 matches 10 bases. Germline CDR1 reads DFQATT; CDR2 reads SNEGSKA (reference sequence). The length of the CDR3 is 14 residues. Germline trimming cut 3 bases from V and 4 bases from J; bases unmatched to any gene: 4. The CDR3 DNA sequence: TGCAGTGCTAGTACTAGCGGGGCGGCAGATACGCAGTATTTT. This sequence encodes CSASTSGAADTQYF.

This clonotype has a count of ten or more. This chain joins TRBV5-1 and TRBJ2-3; 12 positions match TRBD2. V lost 6 bases and J lost 5; bases outside the gene matches: 1. Germline CDR1 SGHRS, CDR2 YFSETQ. This CDR3 is 13 amino acids long. The CDR3 region is CASTSGGGDTQYF. For the CDR3, the DNA is TGCGCCAGCACTAGCGGGGGGGGAGATACGCAGTATTTT.

This clonotype was seen many times. The V call is TRBV7-9, the J call TRBJ2-3; tentatively, D is TRBD2 (5 bases). This CDR3 has 14 amino acids. Germline CDR1 is SEHNR and CDR2 is FQNEAQ (reference sequence). V lost 3 bases to trimming and J lost 6 bases, with 13 bases between them. In DNA form, the CDR3 reads TGTGCCAGCAGCTTGGGCGGGTCCGGGGATACGCAGTATTTT. It specifies CASSLGGSGDTQYF.

The table lists this clonotype with many counts. The chain joins TRBV7-9 to TRBJ1-2; D call uncertain. V lost 1 base and J lost 1, with 16 bases in between. CDR1 and CDR2 (germline): SEHNR, FQNEAQ (reference sequence). This CDR3 has 17 residues. CDR3 nucleotide sequence: TGTGCCAGCAGCTTAGTATCTCCCCCGATTAGTAACTATGGCTACACCTTC. Amino acid sequence: CASSLVSPPISNYGYTF. The full variable domain, with the rest looked up from reference TRBV7-9 and TRBJ1-2, is DTGVSQNPRHKITKRGQNVTFRCDPISEHNRLYWYRQTLGQGPEFLTYFQNEAQLEKSRLLSDRFSAERPKGSFSTLEIQRTEQGDSAMYLCASSLVSPPISNYGYTFGSGTRLTVV.

This clonotype was counted many times. The rearrangement joins TRBV7-2 to TRBJ1-1; D gene uncertain. The CDR3 is 14 amino acids. V was clipped by 1 base and J by 5 bases, with 11 bases between them. Germline assignment: CDR1 SGHTA and CDR2 FQGNSA. DNA of the CDR3: TGTGCCAGCAGCTTAGGTATGGAAGGGACTGAAGCTTTCTTT. It codes for CASSLGMEGTEAFF.

There are many counts of this clonotype. Here the CDR3 reads CASSHEGITDTQYF. CDR3 coding DNA: TGTGCCAGCAGCCACGAAGGGATCACAGATACGCAGTATTTT. The rearrangement joins TRBV7-2 to TRBJ2-3; D remains ambiguous. The CDR3 consists of 14 residues. Germline CDR1 SGHTA, CDR2 FQGNSA. The V end was cut by 5 bases, the J end by 2 bases, with 11 bases between.

This clonotype appeared many times. The rearrangement links TRBV12-3 or TRBV12-4 to TRBJ1-5; D gene ambiguous. Trimming removed 6 bases at V and 1 base at J, with 10 bases between. The CDR3 contains 14 residues. CDR3: CASSYGPSNQPQHF. Here the CDR3 DNA reads TGTGCCAGCAGCTACGGACCGAGCAATCAGCCCCAGCATTTT.